Shown below are 14 T cell receptor beta chains from a single sample sequenced in a study of CD8 T cells in Susac syndrome. A quantity of about 0.5 to 1 ug RNA underwent reverse transcription using random hexamers. TCRdb reprocessed the immunoSEQ multiplex PCR reads via MiXCR and lists one record per CDR3 protein. This sample has nearly 70,000 distinct CDR3 sequences, with approximately 95% found just once. The sequencing sample was made of CD8+ T cells from PBMCs. The receptors derive from a human donor in good health.

This chain uses TRBV6-6 with TRBJ2-5; no firm D call. Germline-derived CDR1 and CDR2 are MNHNY and SVGAGI (reference sequence). Trimming took off 7 bases at V and 1 base at J, with 16 bases between the two ends. This CDR3 comprises 15 residues. CDR3 DNA: TGTGCCAGCAATCTAAAGAGGACCTCCCAAGAGACCCAGTACTTC. Amino acid sequence: CASNLKRTSQETQYF.

The chain uses TRBV6-2 or TRBV6-3 and TRBJ2-7, with D maybe TRBD1 (5 bases). Germline V gene sequence: CDR1 MNHEY, CDR2 SVGEGT. V was cut by 4 bases and J by 3 bases, with 10 bases left in between. The CDR3 totals 13 residues. The CDR3 sequence is CASSFGAIYEQYV. The CDR3 coding sequence is TGTGCCAGCAGTTTTGGGGCAATCTACGAGCAGTACGTC.

V usage is TRBV27 and J usage is TRBJ1-5, with D uncertain. In germline, CDR1 is MNHEY, CDR2 SMNVEV (reference sequence). The CDR3 contains 13 residues. V was clipped by 3 bases and J by 3 bases, with 6 bases between them. CDR3 DNA: TGTGCCAGCAGTTTTGGGGACAATCAGCCCCAGCATTTT. Translation: CASSFGDNQPQHF.

V usage is TRBV12-3 or TRBV12-4 and J usage is TRBJ2-2; 7 nucleotides line up with TRBD1. The V and J ends lost 6 bases and 1 base, in that order; junction bases with no gene match: 5. This CDR3 is built from 15 residues. The CDR3 region has the DNA TGTGCCAGCAGGTCCGGGACAGAGAACACCGGGGAGCTGTTTTTT. Protein: CASRSGTENTGELFF.

This rearrangement joins TRBV5-1 to TRBJ1-2; possibly TRBD1 for D (5 bases). Trimming pared 0 bases from V and 0 bases from J, leaving 9 bases between. The germline CDR1 and CDR2 sequences are SGHRS and YFSETQ. CDR3 size: 15 residues. DNA of the CDR3: TGCGCCAGCAGCTTGGGAGACAGTACTAACTATGGCTACACCTTC. Protein: CASSLGDSTNYGYTF.

The genes are TRBV5-6 and TRBJ1-2; D may be TRBD1 (5 bases). The V and J ends lost 2 bases and 8 bases respectively, with 7 bases between them. CDR3 size: 11 residues. The germline CDR1 and CDR2 sequences are SGHDT and YYEEEE. CDR3 sequence: CASSFREGYTF. In nucleotides, the CDR3 is TGTGCCAGCAGCTTCAGGGAGGGCTACACCTTC.

The chain joins TRBV7-8 to TRBJ2-7; TRBD1 matches at 9 bases. V lost 4 bases, J lost 2 bases, and 3 bases stayed unmatched. The CDR3 has 14 amino acids. Germline assignment: CDR1 SGHVS and CDR2 FQNEAQ. CDR3 bases: TGTGCCAGCAGCTCTAGGACAGGGGCCTACGAGCAGTACTTC. Its protein is CASSSRTGAYEQYF.

The V gene is TRBV28, the J gene TRBJ2-7, with TRBD1 identical over 7 bases. This CDR3 contains 14 residues. Trimming cost V 5 bases and J 3 bases; bases outside gene matches: 7. In germline, CDR1 is MDHEN, CDR2 SYDVKM. The DNA for the CDR3 is TGTGCCAGCAGTCTGTTAACAGGGGTCTACGAGCAGTACTTC. Its protein product is CASSLLTGVYEQYF.

The genes are TRBV5-4 and TRBJ2-5; 8 positions agree with TRBD1. Per germline, CDR1 SGHNT and CDR2 YYREEE (reference sequence). Trimming removed 4 bases from V and 5 bases from J; junction bases left unmatched: 7. The CDR3 runs to 14 residues. CDR3 sequence (DNA): TGTGCCAGCAGCGTGGACAGGGTAGAGGAGACCCAGTACTTC. This sequence encodes CASSVDRVEETQYF.

This clonotype was detected a few times. The J gene is TRBJ1-6, the V gene TRBV7-3; D is possibly TRBD1 (5 bases). The CDR3 sequence is 13 residues long. V lost 3 bases, J lost 7 bases, and 7 bases lay in between. From germline, CDR1 is SGHTA and CDR2 FQGTGA. CDR3 residues: CASSFGGNSPLHF. As DNA, the CDR3 is TGTGCCAGCAGCTTCGGGGGAAATTCACCCCTCCACTTT.

The genes are TRBV27 and TRBJ1-3; 9 bases match TRBD1. The trim removed 6 bases at V and 4 bases at J, leaving 4 bases unmatched. The germline V gene encodes CDR1 MNHEY and CDR2 SMNVEV (reference sequence). This CDR3 spans 14 amino acids. The CDR3 DNA follows: TGTGCCAGCAGAGGACAGGGGCTAGGAAACACCATATATTTT. It is translated as CASRGQGLGNTIYF.

The V and J genes are TRBV23-1 and TRBJ1-3; 7 positions agree with TRBD1. TRBV23-1 is flagged as an ORF with uncertain function. J was trimmed by 4 bases and V by 5 bases; bases with no gene match: 11. CDR3 length: 16 amino acids. CDR3 bases: TGCGCCAGCAGTTCCCCTCTGGACAGGCTCGGAAACACCATATATTTT. Protein product: CASSSPLDRLGNTIYF.

The chain has TRBV28 and TRBJ2-3, with D possibly matching TRBD2 (6 bases). Germline assignment: CDR1 MDHEN and CDR2 SYDVKM. The CDR3 extends over 16 amino acids. The V gene lost 2 bases and the J gene lost 2 bases, with 14 bases spanning the gap. The CDR3 DNA is TGTGCCAGCAGTTTAGGCGGGGTAGGGGTCACAGATACGCAGTATTTT. Its translation: CASSLGGVGVTDTQYF.

J is TRBJ1-3 and V is TRBV13; D is unclear. This CDR3 comprises 15 residues. V was shortened by 4 bases and J by 0 bases, with 10 bases between the two germline ends. Germline V gene lookup returns CDR1 PRHDT and CDR2 FYEKMQ (reference sequence). The CDR3 loop is CASSSEGSSGNTIYF. The CDR3 DNA is TGTGCCAGCAGCTCCGAGGGTTCCTCTGGAAACACCATATATTTT.